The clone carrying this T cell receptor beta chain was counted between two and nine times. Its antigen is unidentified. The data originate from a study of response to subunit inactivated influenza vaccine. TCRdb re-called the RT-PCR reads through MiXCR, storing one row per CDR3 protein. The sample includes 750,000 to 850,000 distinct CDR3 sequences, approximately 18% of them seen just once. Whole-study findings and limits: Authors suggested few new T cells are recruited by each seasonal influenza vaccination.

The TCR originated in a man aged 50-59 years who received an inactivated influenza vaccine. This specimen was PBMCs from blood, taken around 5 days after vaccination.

The CDR3 DNA follows: TGCAGTGCTAAAGGGAACCATGGCTACACCTTC. This translates into CSAKGNHGYTF. V gene TRBV20-1 combines with J gene TRBJ1-2; D not resolved. The germline V gene encodes CDR1 DFQATT and CDR2 SNEGSKA (reference sequence). Trimming took off 4 bases at V and 6 bases at J, with 9 bases between the two ends. The CDR3 totals 11 residues.